Below, one T cell receptor beta chain is given with its context. The data belong to a study of blood T cell repertoires in COVID-19. Study in general: In each case, the material was cDNA or gDNA derived from T cells, B-cell-depleted T cells, or PBMCs.

V was cut by 3 bases and J by 2 bases, with 5 bases left in between. Germline V gene data show CDR1 as WNHNN and CDR2 as SYGVQD (reference sequence). The CDR3 has 12 amino acids. TCRdb's copy holds only in-frame clones and misses some; the assay was immunoSEQ multiplex PCR. The repertoire holds approximately 300,000 clones, with around 87% as singletons. This rearrangement joins TRBV10-1 to TRBJ2-7; D gene ambiguous. This TCR came from a young man with active or convalescent COVID-19. The sample consisted of peripheral blood. CDR3 sequence: CASSDQTYEQYF. The CDR3, as DNA: TGCGCCAGCAGTGATCAGACCTACGAGCAGTACTTC.